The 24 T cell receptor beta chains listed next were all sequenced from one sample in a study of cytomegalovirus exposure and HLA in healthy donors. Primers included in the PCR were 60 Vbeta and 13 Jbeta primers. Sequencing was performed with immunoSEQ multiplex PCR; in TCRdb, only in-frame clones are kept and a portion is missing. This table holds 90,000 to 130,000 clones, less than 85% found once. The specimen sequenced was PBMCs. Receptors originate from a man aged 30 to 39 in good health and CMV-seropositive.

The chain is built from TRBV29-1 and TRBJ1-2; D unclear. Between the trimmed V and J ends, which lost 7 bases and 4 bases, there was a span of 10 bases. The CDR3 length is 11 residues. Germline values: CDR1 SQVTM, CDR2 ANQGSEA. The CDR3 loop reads CSARGSYGYTF. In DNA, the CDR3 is TGCAGCGCAAGAGGTTCCTATGGCTACACCTTC.

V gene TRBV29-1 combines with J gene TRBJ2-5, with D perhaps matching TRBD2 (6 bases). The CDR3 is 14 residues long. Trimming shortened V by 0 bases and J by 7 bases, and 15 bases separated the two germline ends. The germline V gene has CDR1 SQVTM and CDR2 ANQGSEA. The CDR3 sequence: CSVEDLGEVPTQYF. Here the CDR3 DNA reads TGCAGCGTTGAAGATTTGGGGGAGGTACCGACCCAGTACTTC.

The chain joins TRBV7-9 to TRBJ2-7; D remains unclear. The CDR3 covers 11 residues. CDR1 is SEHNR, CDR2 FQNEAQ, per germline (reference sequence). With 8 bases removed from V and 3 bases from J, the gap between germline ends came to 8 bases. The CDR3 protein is CASGQNYEQYF. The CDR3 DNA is TGTGCCAGCGGGCAGAACTACGAGCAGTACTTC.

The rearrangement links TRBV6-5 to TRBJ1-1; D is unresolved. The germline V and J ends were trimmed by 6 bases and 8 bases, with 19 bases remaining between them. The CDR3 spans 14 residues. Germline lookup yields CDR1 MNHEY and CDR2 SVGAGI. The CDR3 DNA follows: TGTGCCAGCAGGCCCTGGTTGGAGCCGGCCGAAGCTTTCTTT. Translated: CASRPWLEPAEAFF.

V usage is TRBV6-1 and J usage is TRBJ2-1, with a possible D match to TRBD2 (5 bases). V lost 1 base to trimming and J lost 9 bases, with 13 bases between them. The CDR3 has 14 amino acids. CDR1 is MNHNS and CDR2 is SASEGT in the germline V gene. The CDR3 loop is CASSEELTMSEQFF. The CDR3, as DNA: TGTGCCAGCAGTGAAGAGTTGACTATGTCTGAGCAGTTCTTC.

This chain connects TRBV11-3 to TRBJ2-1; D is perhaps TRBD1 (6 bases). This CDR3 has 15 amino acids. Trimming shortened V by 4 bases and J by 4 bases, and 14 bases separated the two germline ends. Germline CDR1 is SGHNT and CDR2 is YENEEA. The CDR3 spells CASSSEGHLYNEQFF. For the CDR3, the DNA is TGTGCCAGCAGCTCAGAGGGACATCTTTACAATGAGCAGTTCTTC.

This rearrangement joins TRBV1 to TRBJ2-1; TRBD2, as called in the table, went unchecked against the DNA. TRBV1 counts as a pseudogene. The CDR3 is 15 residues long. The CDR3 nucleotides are TGCACCAGCAGCCAAGGACTAGCGGGATACAATGAGCAGTTCTTC. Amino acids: CTSSQGLAGYNEQFF.

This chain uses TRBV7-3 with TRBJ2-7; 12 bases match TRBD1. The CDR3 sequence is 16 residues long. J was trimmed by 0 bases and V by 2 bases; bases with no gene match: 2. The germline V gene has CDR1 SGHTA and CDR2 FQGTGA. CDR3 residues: CASSLGTGGSSYEQYF. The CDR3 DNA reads TGTGCCAGCAGCTTAGGGACAGGGGGCAGCTCCTACGAGCAGTACTTC.

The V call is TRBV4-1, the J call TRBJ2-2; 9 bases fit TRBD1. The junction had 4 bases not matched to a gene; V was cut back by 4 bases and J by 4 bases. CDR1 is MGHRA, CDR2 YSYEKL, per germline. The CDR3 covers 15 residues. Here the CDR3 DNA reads TGCGCCAGCAGCCCGGGACAGGGACCCACCGGGGAGCTGTTTTTT. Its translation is CASSPGQGPTGELFF.

For the CDR3, the DNA is TGTGCCAGCAGTTTCCGCCGACGGGATTCAACTAATGAAAAACTGTTTTTT. Translation gives CASSFRRRDSTNEKLFF. The chain recombines TRBV28 with TRBJ1-4; D gene uncertain. Germline V gene lookup returns CDR1 MDHEN and CDR2 SYDVKM. The CDR3 has 17 residues. Trimming removed 3 bases from V and 0 bases from J, with 14 bases in between.

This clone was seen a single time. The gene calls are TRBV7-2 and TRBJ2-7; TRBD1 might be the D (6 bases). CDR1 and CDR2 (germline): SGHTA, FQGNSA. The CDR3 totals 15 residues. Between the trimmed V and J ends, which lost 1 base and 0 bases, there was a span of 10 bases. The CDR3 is CASSLVGGDSYEQYF. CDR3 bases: TGTGCCAGCAGCTTAGTAGGGGGTGACTCCTACGAGCAGTACTTC.

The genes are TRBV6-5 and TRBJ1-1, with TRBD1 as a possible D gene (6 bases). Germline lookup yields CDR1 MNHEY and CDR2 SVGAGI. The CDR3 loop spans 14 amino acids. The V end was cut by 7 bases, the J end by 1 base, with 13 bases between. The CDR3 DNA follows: TGTGCCAGCAACCCGAGGGGGGGGAACACTGAAGCTTTCTTT. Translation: CASNPRGGNTEAFF.

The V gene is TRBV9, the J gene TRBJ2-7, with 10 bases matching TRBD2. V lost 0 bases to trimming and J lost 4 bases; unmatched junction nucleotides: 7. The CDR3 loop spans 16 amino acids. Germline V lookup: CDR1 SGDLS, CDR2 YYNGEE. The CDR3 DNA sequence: TGTGCCAGCAGCGTAGATCCTAGCGGGGGTATTTACGAGCAGTACTTC. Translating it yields CASSVDPSGGIYEQYF.

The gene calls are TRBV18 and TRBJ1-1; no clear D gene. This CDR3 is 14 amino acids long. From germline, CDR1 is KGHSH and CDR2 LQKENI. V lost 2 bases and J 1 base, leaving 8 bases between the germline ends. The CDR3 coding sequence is TGTGCCAGCTCACCAGCGGGCCGGAACACTGAAGCTTTCTTT. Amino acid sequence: CASSPAGRNTEAFF.

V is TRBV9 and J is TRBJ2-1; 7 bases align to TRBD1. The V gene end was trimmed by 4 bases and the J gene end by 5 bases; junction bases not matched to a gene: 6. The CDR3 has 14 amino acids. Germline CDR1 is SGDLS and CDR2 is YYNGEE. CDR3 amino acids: CASSFRDRDNEQFF. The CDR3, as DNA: TGTGCCAGCAGCTTCCGGGACAGAGACAATGAGCAGTTCTTC.

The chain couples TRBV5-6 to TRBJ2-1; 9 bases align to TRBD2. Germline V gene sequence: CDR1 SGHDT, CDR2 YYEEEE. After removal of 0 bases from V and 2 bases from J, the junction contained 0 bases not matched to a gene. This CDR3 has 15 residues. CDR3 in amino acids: CASSLGLAAYNEQFF. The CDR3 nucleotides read TGTGCCAGCAGCTTGGGACTAGCGGCCTACAATGAGCAGTTCTTC.

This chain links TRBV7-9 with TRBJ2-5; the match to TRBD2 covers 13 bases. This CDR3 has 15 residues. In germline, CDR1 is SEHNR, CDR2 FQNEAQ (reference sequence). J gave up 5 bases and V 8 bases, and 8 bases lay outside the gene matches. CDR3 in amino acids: CASWRLAGGGETQYF. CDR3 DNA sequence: TGTGCCAGCTGGAGACTAGCGGGGGGAGGTGAGACCCAGTACTTC.

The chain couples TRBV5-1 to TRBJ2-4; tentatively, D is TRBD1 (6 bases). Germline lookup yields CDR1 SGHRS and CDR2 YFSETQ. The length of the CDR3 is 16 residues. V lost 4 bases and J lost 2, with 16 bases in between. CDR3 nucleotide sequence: TGCGCCAGCAGCATACAGGGTAGAAGTCCCAAAAACATTCAGTACTTC. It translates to CASSIQGRSPKNIQYF.

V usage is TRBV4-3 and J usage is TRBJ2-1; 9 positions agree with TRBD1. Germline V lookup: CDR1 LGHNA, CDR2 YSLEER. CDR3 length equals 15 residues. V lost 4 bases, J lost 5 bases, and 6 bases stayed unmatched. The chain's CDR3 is CASSPGTGFDNEQFF. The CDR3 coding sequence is TGCGCCAGCAGCCCCGGGACAGGGTTTGACAATGAGCAGTTCTTC.

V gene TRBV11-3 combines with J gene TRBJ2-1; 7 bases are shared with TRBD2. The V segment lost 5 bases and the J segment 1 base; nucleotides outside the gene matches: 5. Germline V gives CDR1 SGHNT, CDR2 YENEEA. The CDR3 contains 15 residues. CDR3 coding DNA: TGTGCCAGCAGCACGGGGGGAAATTCCTACAATGAGCAGTTCTTC. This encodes CASSTGGNSYNEQFF.

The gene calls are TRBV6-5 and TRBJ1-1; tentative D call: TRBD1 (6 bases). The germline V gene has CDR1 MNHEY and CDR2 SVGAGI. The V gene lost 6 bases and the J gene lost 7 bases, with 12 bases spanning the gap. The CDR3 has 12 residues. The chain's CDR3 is CASSPPGHEAFF. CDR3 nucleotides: TGTGCCAGCAGCCCCCCGGGACATGAAGCTTTCTTT.

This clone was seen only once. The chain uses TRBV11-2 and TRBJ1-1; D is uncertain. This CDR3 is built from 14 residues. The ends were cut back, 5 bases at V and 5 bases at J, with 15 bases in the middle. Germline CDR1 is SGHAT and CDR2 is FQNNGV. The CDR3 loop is CASSLQSPGTEAFF. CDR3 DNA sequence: TGTGCCAGCAGCCTTCAGTCCCCGGGAACTGAAGCTTTCTTT.

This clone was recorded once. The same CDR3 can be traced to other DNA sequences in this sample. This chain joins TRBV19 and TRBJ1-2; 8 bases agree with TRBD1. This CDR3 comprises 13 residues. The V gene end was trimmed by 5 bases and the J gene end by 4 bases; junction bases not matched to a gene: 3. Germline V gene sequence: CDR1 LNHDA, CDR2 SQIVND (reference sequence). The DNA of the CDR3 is TGTGCCAGTAGTCCCGGGACAGGCTATGGCTACACCTTC. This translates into CASSPGTGYGYTF.

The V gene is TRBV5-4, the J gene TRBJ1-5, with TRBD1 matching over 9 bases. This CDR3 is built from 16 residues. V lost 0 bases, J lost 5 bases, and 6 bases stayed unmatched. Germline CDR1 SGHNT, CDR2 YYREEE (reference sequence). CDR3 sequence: CASSLGGTGSDQPQHF. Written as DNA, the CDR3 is TGTGCCAGCAGCTTGGGAGGGACAGGGAGCGATCAGCCCCAGCATTTT.